The 23 T cell receptor beta chains reported below all come from one sample, sequenced in a study of blood T cells in healthy people across ages (dated by TCRdb to about 2015). The protocol used for the library was 5' RACE. Instrument on record: Illumina HiSeq 2500. A second 7 to 11 cycle PCR used a sample-barcoded 5' primer and a J-beta primer mix. The raw public data were reprocessed by TCRdb itself: fastp quality trimming at Q25, MiXCR clonotype calling, in-frame beta chains only. Under each unique CDR3 protein, matching rows form one entry showing the most common genes and DNA. In all, the sample holds approximately 1.5 million distinct CDR3 sequences, and almost 35% of those were seen once. The biggest ten clones account for approximately 10% of the sample. The sequenced sample consisted of blood. The receptor source for this set is a woman between 25 and 40 years old in good health.

The chain employs TRBV2 and TRBJ1-5; no clear D gene. Per germline, CDR1 SNHLY and CDR2 FYNNEI. V lost 2 bases and J lost 9, with 11 bases in between. The CDR3 has 13 amino acids. CDR3 residues: CASSELRPWPQHF. In nucleotides, the CDR3 is TGTGCCAGCAGTGAACTCAGGCCCTGGCCCCAGCATTTT.

This clonotype was detected a few times. V and J are TRBV20-1 and TRBJ2-3, with 8 bases that match TRBD2. Germline V gene data show CDR1 as DFQATT and CDR2 as SNEGSKA (reference sequence). The CDR3 is made up of 14 amino acids. After removal of 3 bases from V and 5 bases from J, the junction contained 7 bases not matched to a gene. CDR3 in amino acids: CSASIGRAVDTQYF. CDR3 in DNA: TGCAGTGCTAGTATCGGGAGGGCCGTAGATACGCAGTATTTT.

V and J are TRBV5-1 and TRBJ2-7; D gene unclear. The CDR3 is 14 amino acids. The germline V gene encodes CDR1 SGHRS and CDR2 YFSETQ. Trimming shortened V by 6 bases and J by 0 bases, and 13 bases separated the two germline ends. In nucleotides, the CDR3 is TGCGCCAGCAAGTTTACGCCTAGCTCCTACGAGCAGTACTTC. It is translated as CASKFTPSSYEQYF.

The chain joins TRBV20-1 to TRBJ1-1, with D possibly matching TRBD1 (5 bases). Germline CDR1 is DFQATT and CDR2 is SNEGSKA (reference sequence). The CDR3 has 13 residues. The ends were cut back, 5 bases at V and 0 bases at J, with 10 bases in the middle. This CDR3 reads CSALRDMNTEAFF. The CDR3 DNA reads as TGCAGTGCTCTCAGGGATATGAACACTGAAGCTTTCTTT.

The chain recombines TRBV28 with TRBJ2-7, with D hard to call. The CDR3 totals 13 residues. CDR1 and CDR2 (germline): MDHEN, SYDVKM. V was trimmed by 6 bases and J by 0 bases, leaving 9 bases between them. CDR3 amino acids: CASRAVNSYEQYF. The CDR3 DNA reads as TGTGCCAGCAGGGCAGTTAACTCCTACGAGCAGTACTTC.

The chain recombines TRBV29-1 with TRBJ1-1; unclear D gene. The CDR3 has 13 residues. Germline values: CDR1 SQVTM, CDR2 ANQGSEA. V was trimmed by 6 bases and J by 0 bases, leaving 11 bases between them. The CDR3 nucleotides are TGCAGCGTAGTTGTGAACATGAACACTGAAGCTTTCTTT. It yields the protein CSVVVNMNTEAFF.

The chain combines TRBV6-2 or TRBV6-3 with TRBJ1-2; 8 nucleotides line up with TRBD1. The V and J ends lost 0 bases and 6 bases, in that order; junction bases with no gene match: 9. Germline CDR1 MNHEY, CDR2 SVGEGT. This CDR3 is 16 amino acids long. The DNA of the CDR3 is TGTGCCAGCAGTTACTCCGGGCCTGGACAGGGAAATGGCTACACCTTC. It yields the protein CASSYSGPGQGNGYTF.

This clonotype was detected only a few times. The V and J genes are TRBV2 and TRBJ2-1, with 12 bases lining up with TRBD2. This CDR3 is 18 amino acids long. Germline CDR1 and CDR2: SNHLY and FYNNEI. After removal of 2 bases from V and 6 bases from J, the junction contained 11 bases not matched to a gene. CDR3: CASSEPPSGGGLGNEQFF. The CDR3 region has the DNA TGTGCCAGCAGTGAACCCCCTAGCGGGGGGGGCCTGGGCAATGAGCAGTTCTTC.

This rearrangement joins TRBV2 to TRBJ2-5, with D perhaps TRBD1 or TRBD2 (5 bases each). The end of the DNA fits TRBJ2-7 better, so the J call may be wrong. CDR1 and CDR2 (germline): SNHLY, FYNNEI. This CDR3 has 12 residues. The chain's CDR3 is CASRGDGDEQYF. Here the CDR3 DNA reads TGTGCCAGCAGGGGGGACGGGGACGAGCAGTACTTC.

The V and J genes are TRBV7-8 and TRBJ2-1, with D perhaps matching TRBD1 (6 bases). Germline loops: CDR1 SGHVS, CDR2 FQNEAQ. This CDR3 is 14 amino acids long. The V end was cut by 4 bases, the J end by 7 bases, with 14 bases between. The CDR3 DNA is TGTGCCAGCAGCTACAGGGACCCGGGGAATGAGCAGTTCTTC. Encoded protein: CASSYRDPGNEQFF.

The gene calls are TRBV5-1 and TRBJ2-4, with D maybe TRBD2 (6 bases). The CDR3 is 15 residues long. Germline V CDR1 and CDR2: SGHRS, YFSETQ. The V and J ends lost 0 bases and 8 bases respectively, with 15 bases between them. This CDR3 is CASSLAGSFVDIQYF. CDR3 DNA: TGCGCCAGCAGCTTGGCCGGGAGTTTCGTGGACATTCAGTACTTC.

To note about this clonotype: Its ends do not fully match the called genes, so a read error is possible. CDR3 residues: CAGSSGGRSRGYEQYF. The CDR3 DNA is TGTGCCGGCAGCTCCGGGGGGCGGTCGAGAGGCTACGAGCAGTACTTC. This sequence joins TRBV7-6 and TRBJ2-5; possible D gene TRBD2, 7 bases. The last part of the DNA fits TRBJ2-7 better; the J call may be wrong. This CDR3 region has 16 residues. Germline CDR1 SGHVS, CDR2 FNYEAQ.

The chain couples TRBV5-8 to TRBJ2-7; D ambiguous. This CDR3 region has 15 residues. With 0 bases removed from V and 1 base from J, the gap between germline ends came to 11 bases. CDR1 is SGHTS and CDR2 is YDEGEE in the germline V gene. This CDR3 is CASSLAKGRSYEQYF. CDR3 bases: TGTGCCAGCAGCTTGGCTAAAGGCAGGTCCTACGAGCAGTACTTC.

The chain recombines TRBV20-1 with TRBJ2-3; TRBD2 aligns across 9 bases. V shed 7 bases and J 4 bases; nucleotides not matched to a gene: 3. Germline CDR1 reads DFQATT; CDR2 reads SNEGSKA (reference sequence). This CDR3 has 12 amino acids. The CDR3: CSEVAGADTQYF. CDR3 DNA: TGCAGTGAGGTAGCGGGAGCAGATACGCAGTATTTT.

The sample holds a few counts of this clonotype. CDR3 protein: CASSPPGLPSGANVLTF. In DNA, the CDR3 is TGTGCCAGCAGCCCCCCGGGACTGCCCTCTGGGGCCAACGTCCTGACTTTC. The chain is built from TRBV14 and TRBJ2-6, with a tentative D call TRBD2 (6 bases). CDR1 SGHDN and CDR2 FVKESK come from the germline V gene. The CDR3 is 17 residues long. V shed 4 bases and J shed 0 bases, with 13 bases lying between them.

This clonotype was seen only a few times. The chain uses TRBV20-1 and TRBJ2-7, with 7 bases that match TRBD2. Germline values: CDR1 DFQATT, CDR2 SNEGSKA (reference sequence). The CDR3 loop spans 14 amino acids. Trimming at V came to 3 bases and at J to 4 bases, leaving 9 bases not matched to a gene. For the CDR3, the DNA is TGCAGTGCTAGGGAGGGCGCGGGAGAATACGAGCAGTACTTC. Amino acid sequence: CSAREGAGEYEQYF.

Many counts were recorded for this clonotype. CDR3 sequence reads: CSVEEWQGMKGYTF. The CDR3 DNA follows: TGCAGCGTTGAAGAGTGGCAGGGTATGAAGGGCTACACCTTC. The chain links TRBV29-1 to TRBJ1-2; perhaps TRBD1 as D (5 bases). The ends were cut back, 0 bases at V and 8 bases at J, with 16 bases in the middle. The germline CDR1 and CDR2 sequences are SQVTM and ANQGSEA. CDR3 length equals 14 residues.

This clonotype was counted at least ten times. This chain links TRBV7-9 with TRBJ2-7; 9 bases match TRBD1. V was pared by 7 bases and J by 2 bases, with 6 bases of the junction left unmatched. Germline V gene lookup returns CDR1 SEHNR and CDR2 FQNEAQ (reference sequence). The CDR3 spans 14 residues. In DNA form, the CDR3 reads TGTGCCAGCACCTCGGACAGGGGCCCCTACGAGCAGTACTTC. It translates to CASTSDRGPYEQYF.

The rearrangement joins TRBV5-1 to TRBJ1-1, with D perhaps matching TRBD1 (6 bases). CDR1 SGHRS and CDR2 YFSETQ come from the germline V gene. V lost 2 bases and J 5 bases, leaving 19 bases between the germline ends. The CDR3 is made up of 16 amino acids. The CDR3 coding sequence is TGCGCCAGCAGCTTCACCGGCGGGGGGGCAGGGACTGAAGCTTTCTTT. It yields the protein CASSFTGGGAGTEAFF.

The J gene is TRBJ2-1, the V gene TRBV5-1, with TRBD2 matching 9 bases. The length of the CDR3 is 16 residues. The germline V gene has CDR1 SGHRS and CDR2 YFSETQ. Germline trimming cut 5 bases from V and 9 bases from J; bases unmatched to any gene: 15. CDR3 bases: TGCGCCAGCAGTTCGTTCGCTGGCGGGGGGGCTATTGAGCAGTTCTTC. Translated, it gives CASSSFAGGGAIEQFF.

J is TRBJ2-1 and V is TRBV10-3, with 8 bases identical to TRBD2. The CDR3 has 14 amino acids. The ends lost 2 bases at V and 9 bases at J; junction bases unmatched: 6. Germline V CDR1 and CDR2: ENHRY, SYGVKD. Here the CDR3 reads CAISERGGQGEQFF. The DNA of the CDR3 is TGTGCCATCAGTGAGCGGGGGGGCCAAGGTGAGCAGTTCTTC.

This chain joins TRBV7-9 and TRBJ2-7, with D possibly TRBD2 on 5 matching bases. Trimming stripped 5 bases from V and 2 bases from J, with 16 bases between. The CDR3 spans 15 residues. Germline CDR1 SEHNR, CDR2 FQNEAQ (reference sequence). CDR3 residues: CASSRGGREPYEQYF. CDR3 coding DNA: TGTGCCAGCAGCCGAGGAGGACGCGAACCCTACGAGCAGTACTTC. Supplemented by reference TRBV7-9 and TRBJ2-7, the full variable domain reads DTGVSQNPRHKITKRGQNVTFRCDPISEHNRLYWYRQTLGQGPEFLTYFQNEAQLEKSRLLSDRFSAERPKGSFSTLEIQRTEQGDSAMYLCASSRGGREPYEQYFGPGTRLTVT.

This clonotype has a count of ten or more. The chain is built from TRBV12-3 or TRBV12-4 and TRBJ2-7; 7 bases are shared with TRBD2. There are 14 residues in the CDR3. V gave up 7 bases and J gave up 9 bases; unmatched junction bases: 15. Written as DNA, the CDR3 is TGTGCCAGCACCACCTGGGCGGGAGATTGGGTGCAGTACTTC. Protein: CASTTWAGDWVQYF.